A single sample is the source of the 5 T cell receptor beta chains below, sequenced in a study of blood T cells in healthy people across ages. Combining a sample-barcoded 5' primer with a J-beta primer mix, a second PCR ran for roughly 7 to 11 cycles. TCRdb analysed the 5' RACE reads with MiXCR anew, one entry per CDR3 protein. Among approximately 1,100,000 distinct CDR3 sequences listed, 40% to 45% were seen once. Sample: blood. All receptors derive from a woman aged 55-69 years in good health.

There are a few counts of this clonotype. The chain recombines TRBV4-1 with TRBJ2-5; 11 nucleotides align to TRBD2. The J call may be incorrect, as the DNA end agrees better with TRBJ2-7. The germline V gene encodes CDR1 MGHRA and CDR2 YSYEKL. The CDR3 spans 15 residues. The CDR3 loop reads CASSQEGTSGYEQYF. CDR3 nucleotide sequence: TGCGCCAGCAGCCAAGAAGGGACTAGCGGTTACGAGCAGTACTTC.

This clonotype has a handful of counts. The chain employs TRBV28 and TRBJ2-7; tentatively, D is TRBD2 (5 bases). Germline CDR1 reads MDHEN; CDR2 reads SYDVKM. V was pared by 2 bases and J by 2 bases, with 10 bases between. The CDR3 extends over 14 amino acids. CDR3 in DNA: TGTGCCAGCAGTTTAGCGGGTCCACCCTACGAGCAGTACTTC. Residues: CASSLAGPPYEQYF.

This chain uses TRBV3-1 with TRBJ1-2, with 8 bases identical to TRBD1. Germline CDR1 reads LGHDT; CDR2 reads YNNKEL (reference sequence). The CDR3 is 16 amino acids. V lost 1 base and J lost 7; bases outside the gene matches: 11. The CDR3, as DNA: TGTGCCAGCAGCCAAGGGCCAGGGGGCCAGTGGGCTGGCTACACCTTC. This gives the protein CASSQGPGGQWAGYTF.

The rearrangement links TRBV6-6 to TRBJ1-1; D gene unclear. Germline CDR1 is MNHNY and CDR2 is SVGAGI (reference sequence). This CDR3 has 14 residues. V was shortened by 6 bases and J by 5 bases, with 16 bases between the two germline ends. The CDR3 is CASRNFLRETEAFF. CDR3 nucleotides: TGTGCCAGCAGAAACTTCTTGAGGGAGACTGAAGCTTTCTTT.

This clonotype turned up a few times. The chain recombines TRBV29-1 with TRBJ2-7; 7 bases align to TRBD1. The CDR3 length is 12 residues. V trimming: 5 bases; J trimming: 4 bases; junction bases outside the gene matches: 5. Germline CDR1 and CDR2: SQVTM and ANQGSEA. CDR3 coding DNA: TGCAGCGTTATCCGGGACAGTTACGAGCAGTACTTC. Residues: CSVIRDSYEQYF.